The present entry profiles one TCR beta chain with its context. Its antigen is unidentified. CD8 cells classed as naive were CD45RO-negative and positively selected for CCR7, excluding terminally differentiated effector memory CD45RA+ cells. The healthy adult donors were HIV-negative and reported no recent acute infections or vaccinations. The sample originates from a study of shared clonotypes between healthy human individuals. Study-wide background: In total, the donors were a couple of women and a few men aged 18 to 49.

Study-wide points: Rarefaction curves obtained for sorted subsets showed sequencing incomplete despite large depth.

Deep-level running was used for the assay. Sequencing was performed with immunoSEQ multiplex PCR; in TCRdb, only in-frame clones are kept and a portion is missing. The data hold more than 550,000 clones, with roughly 94% observed a single time. The CDR3 loop spans 17 amino acids. Germline values: CDR1 SGDLS, CDR2 YYNGEE. V was clipped by 0 bases and J by 7 bases, with 22 bases between them. Sequencing used naive CD8+ T cells sorted from blood. This sequence originates from a young man in good health. The chain recombines TRBV9 with TRBJ2-5; D is possibly TRBD1 (6 bases). CDR3 region: CASSVVIGGDRLGTQYF. Here the CDR3 DNA reads TGTGCCAGCAGCGTAGTAATAGGTGGCGACAGGTTGGGGACCCAGTACTTC.